These 14 T cell receptor beta chains share one sample of origin, sequenced in a study of T cells in Graves' hyperthyroidism and ophthalmopathy. What was amplified from RNA transcripts were TCR beta CDR3 regions. The study used the HTBI primer set for a first-round RT-PCR of the TCR CDR3. TCRdb redid the calling of the multiplex PCR reads with MiXCR, one entry per CDR3 protein. This table holds 75,000 to 100,000 distinct CDR3 sequences, 40% found once. The material sequenced was peripheral blood or thyroid tissue (not recorded which). Receptors originate from a woman aged 25 to 45 with Graves' hyperthyroidism.

Ten or more counts support this clonotype. V is TRBV2 and J is TRBJ2-7, with TRBD1 matching over 8 bases. With V trimmed by 2 bases and J by 0 bases, 3 bases remained unmatched. Germline assignment: CDR1 SNHLY and CDR2 FYNNEI. The CDR3 spans 15 residues. The CDR3 bases are TGTGCCAGCAGTGAACGGACAGGGCCCTCCTACGAGCAGTACTTC. Protein: CASSERTGPSYEQYF. The full variable domain, with the rest looked up from reference TRBV2 and TRBJ2-7, is EPEVTQTPSHQVTQMGQEVILRCVPISNHLYFYWYRQILGQKVEFLVSFYNNEISEKSEIFDDQFSVERPDGSNFTLKIRSTKLEDSAMYFCASSERTGPSYEQYFGPGTRLTVT.

This clonotype was detected only once. V usage is TRBV9 and J usage is TRBJ2-5; perhaps TRBD2 as D (5 bases). The CDR3 runs to 13 residues. The germline V and J ends were trimmed by 4 bases and 9 bases, with 16 bases remaining between them. Germline-derived CDR1 and CDR2 are SGDLS and YYNGEE. In nucleotides, the CDR3 is TGTGCCAGCAGCTTCTTCCCGCCGGAGGCCCAGTACTTC. Protein sequence: CASSFFPPEAQYF.

This chain uses TRBV20-1 with TRBJ2-6; the match to TRBD1 covers 8 bases. Germline CDR1 is DFQATT and CDR2 is SNEGSKA (reference sequence). CDR3 length: 18 residues. J was trimmed by 0 bases and V by 5 bases; bases with no gene match: 12. CDR3 in DNA: TGCAGTGCTGGCCGGCTTCGGACAGGGCTCTCTGGGGCCAACGTCCTGACTTTC. Protein product: CSAGRLRTGLSGANVLTF.

This clonotype was seen only once. The chain carries TRBV9 and TRBJ2-7, with D perhaps being TRBD1 or TRBD2 (5 bases each). CDR3 length: 15 residues. Germline V gene sequence: CDR1 SGDLS, CDR2 YYNGEE. The V and J ends lost 4 bases and 3 bases respectively, with 17 bases between them. CDR3 nucleotide sequence: TGTGCCAGCAGCCCCTGGGACGACGGATACTACGAGCAGTACTTC. Its translation is CASSPWDDGYYEQYF.

Many counts were recorded for this clonotype. The chain uses TRBV6-5 and TRBJ1-5, with 7 bases aligning to TRBD1. Germline CDR1 is MNHEY and CDR2 is SVGAGI. Losses at the gene ends were 6 bases for V and 4 bases for J; bases not matched to a gene: 6. The CDR3 is made up of 14 amino acids. The CDR3 sequence: CASRKTGRNQPQHF. The CDR3 DNA is TGTGCCAGCAGGAAGACAGGGAGAAATCAGCCCCAGCATTTT.

This clonotype has ten or more counts. CDR3 loop: CATSRASRGFNQPQHF. The CDR3 bases are TGTGCCACCAGCAGAGCCTCTAGGGGGTTCAATCAGCCCCAGCATTTT. The chain recombines TRBV15 with TRBJ1-5; D may be TRBD1 (6 bases). V lost 1 base, J lost 3 bases, and 13 bases lay in between. CDR1 LNHNV and CDR2 YYDKDF come from the germline V gene (reference sequence). The CDR3 is made up of 16 amino acids.

This clonotype showed up just once. Sequence at one end of the junction differs from germline and may be a read error. This rearrangement joins TRBV19 to TRBJ1-5; D uncertain. The CDR3 is made up of 15 amino acids. Germline V gene data show CDR1 as LNHDA and CDR2 as SQIVND (reference sequence). The CDR3 region has the DNA TGTGCCGGTAGTTGGTCAAGTTATAGCGATCAGCCCCAGCATTTT. Translating gives CAGSWSSYSDQPQHF.

J is TRBJ1-2 and V is TRBV20-1, with D perhaps TRBD1 (5 bases). The CDR3 extends over 14 amino acids. CDR1 DFQATT and CDR2 SNEGSKA come from the germline V gene (reference sequence). The V gene lost 2 bases and the J gene lost 7 bases, with 17 bases spanning the gap. CDR3 coding DNA: TGCAGTGCTAGAAGCGCGGAGGGGCAGGCTGGCTACACCTTC. Amino acids: CSARSAEGQAGYTF.

This clonotype appeared a single time. The CDR3 reads CASSGSDALSGRTEELFF. The CDR3 coding sequence is TGTGCCAGCAGCGGGTCCGACGCGCTTAGCGGGAGAACAGAAGAGCTGTTTTTT. The V gene is TRBV7-9, the J gene TRBJ2-2, with 9 bases identical to TRBD2. J was trimmed by 11 bases and V by 5 bases; bases with no gene match: 21. Germline lookup yields CDR1 SEHNR and CDR2 FQNEAQ (reference sequence). This CDR3 spans 18 amino acids.

This clonotype was picked up one time. Possible read error: a much larger clone is one base away. V and J are TRBV4-3 and TRBJ2-5, with D perhaps TRBD2 (6 bases). Germline V CDR1 and CDR2: LGHNA, YSLEER. This CDR3 has 17 amino acids. The CDR3 region has the DNA TGCGCCAGCAGCCAATTTATTCCCCGGGAGCGCGGAGAGATCCAGTACTTC. Encoded protein: CASSQFIPRERGEIQYF.

This clonotype was seen many times. The chain links TRBV5-8 to TRBJ1-6, with TRBD1 as a possible D gene (6 bases). Germline CDR1 is SGHTS and CDR2 is YDEGEE. This CDR3 is built from 16 residues. V lost 1 base, J lost 7 bases, and 15 bases lay in between. CDR3 loop: CASSLFPITGNSPLHF. The CDR3 bases are TGTGCCAGCAGCTTGTTTCCCATCACAGGGAATTCACCCCTCCACTTT.

This clonotype was seen once. The V gene is TRBV15, the J gene TRBJ2-5; D ambiguous. Germline CDR1 reads LNHNV; CDR2 reads YYDKDF (reference sequence). The CDR3 runs 15 residues. Trimming pared 3 bases from V and 7 bases from J, leaving 18 bases between. CDR3 nucleotides: TGTGCCACCAGCAGCGCCGGACCCGGCGGTGGGACCCAGTACTTC. Encoded protein: CATSSAGPGGGTQYF.

The gene calls are TRBV7-3 and TRBJ2-5, with 7 bases fitting TRBD1. V lost 5 bases, J lost 4 bases, and 10 bases stayed unmatched. CDR3 length: 15 amino acids. CDR1 is SGHTA and CDR2 is FQGTGA in the germline V gene. The DNA for the CDR3 is TGTGCCAGCAGCATGATCCGGGACAGTACAGAGACCCAGTACTTC. As protein: CASSMIRDSTETQYF.

In this sample, this clonotype turned up once. The rearrangement joins TRBV7-8 to TRBJ1-4; D gene uncertain. The CDR3 loop spans 14 amino acids. The germline V gene has CDR1 SGHVS and CDR2 FQNEAQ. Trimming cost V 11 bases and J 0 bases, with 13 bases left between them. CDR3 bases: TGTGCCTGCACCCACAGTACAACTAATGAAAAACTGTTTTTT. Its protein product is CACTHSTTNEKLFF.